Below are 17 T cell receptor beta chains sequenced from a single sample in a study of blood T cell repertoires in COVID-19. Clones were sequenced by immunoSEQ multiplex PCR, and TCRdb holds only the in-frame ones, with some missing. The table records roughly 320,000 clones, about 82% of them present only once. The sequencing input was peripheral blood. The origin of the receptors is a human donor in a cohort sampled during active COVID-19.

The chain carries TRBV7-9 and TRBJ2-1, with TRBD1 as a possible D gene (6 bases). Germline lookup yields CDR1 SEHNR and CDR2 FQNEAQ (reference sequence). The V gene lost 5 bases and the J gene lost 13 bases, with 9 bases spanning the gap. This CDR3 region has 10 residues. The CDR3, as DNA: TGTGCCAGCAGCAAGGGGGACCAGTTCTTC. It encodes CASSKGDQFF.

The chain is built from TRBV9 and TRBJ1-2; the D is unclear. Trimming left V 5 bases short and J 4 bases short, with 15 bases between. CDR3 size: 14 residues. The V gene's germline CDR1 is SGDLS and CDR2 YYNGEE. CDR3 residues: CASSHDTAAYGYTF. The CDR3 DNA follows: TGTGCCAGCAGTCATGATACAGCAGCCTATGGCTACACCTTC.

J is TRBJ1-1 and V is TRBV5-6; D gene uncertain. Germline V gives CDR1 SGHDT, CDR2 YYEEEE. The CDR3 is 12 amino acids. Trimming stripped 2 bases from V and 4 bases from J, with 6 bases between. The CDR3 loop reads CASSFRATEAFF. Here the CDR3 DNA reads TGTGCCAGCAGCTTCCGAGCCACTGAAGCTTTCTTT.

The chain links TRBV10-1 to TRBJ2-1; possibly TRBD1 for D (6 bases). CDR1 is WNHNN, CDR2 SYGVQD, per germline (reference sequence). The germline V and J ends were trimmed by 1 base and 4 bases, with 20 bases remaining between them. The length of the CDR3 is 18 residues. CDR3 DNA sequence: TGCGCCAGCAGTGAGTGCGACAGGTACCACTTGAGGTACAATGAGCAGTTCTTC. Its protein is CASSECDRYHLRYNEQFF.

CDR3 DNA sequence: TGTGCCAGCAGCTTATCGTCGAGGCGGGGGGGCCCGAATGAGCAGTTCTTC. The encoded protein is CASSLSSRRGGPNEQFF. The chain employs TRBV7-6 and TRBJ2-1; 9 bases map to TRBD2. The V segment lost 2 bases and the J segment 7 bases; nucleotides outside the gene matches: 12. This CDR3 region has 17 residues. Germline CDR1 is SGHVS and CDR2 is FNYEAQ.

This chain links TRBV20-1 with TRBJ2-7; D gene ambiguous. CDR3 length: 10 amino acids. V was shortened by 3 bases and J by 7 bases, with 7 bases between the two germline ends. Per the germline V gene, CDR1 is DFQATT and CDR2 is SNEGSKA (reference sequence). The CDR3 spells CSARRREQYF. For the CDR3, the DNA is TGCAGTGCTAGGCGGCGGGAGCAGTACTTC.

The chain couples TRBV7-9 to TRBJ1-4, with a tentative D call TRBD1 (6 bases). This CDR3 has 16 residues. The V and J ends lost 2 bases and 3 bases respectively, with 13 bases between them. The V gene's germline CDR1 is SEHNR and CDR2 FQNEAQ (reference sequence). The CDR3 nucleotides are TGTGCCAGCAGCTTACAGGGGTTTAGATCTAATGAAAAACTGTTTTTT. It codes for CASSLQGFRSNEKLFF.

This chain connects TRBV20-1 to TRBJ2-1, with D possibly TRBD1 on 5 matching bases. The CDR3 consists of 15 residues. Trimming cost V 3 bases and J 5 bases, with 17 bases left between them. CDR1 is DFQATT, CDR2 SNEGSKA, per germline (reference sequence). DNA for the CDR3: TGCAGTGCTAGTTCTGCGCAGGGCTTAGACAATGAGCAGTTCTTC. Translation gives CSASSAQGLDNEQFF.

The count of this clone is one. The rearrangement uses TRBV27 and TRBJ2-3; D gene ambiguous. Trimming pared 1 base from V and 4 bases from J, leaving 3 bases between. This CDR3 comprises 12 residues. The germline gives CDR1 MNHEY, CDR2 SMNVEV (reference sequence). Here the CDR3 DNA reads TGTGCCAGCAGTTTATTCGCAGATACGCAGTATTTT. Protein product: CASSLFADTQYF.

The chain links TRBV12-2 to TRBJ2-2; the table names TRBD1, a call not compared with the DNA. TRBV12-2 is a documented pseudogene. The CDR3 runs to 19 residues. CDR3 in DNA: TGTGCAAGTCGCTTAGACCGCGGCTCCGGGACAGGGCGCACCGGGGAGCTGTTTTTT. Translated: CASRLDRGSGTGRTGELFF.

The chain uses TRBV27 and TRBJ1-1, with 8 bases lining up with TRBD1. V trimming: 8 bases; J trimming: 4 bases; junction bases outside the gene matches: 9. The length of the CDR3 is 14 residues. Per germline, CDR1 MNHEY and CDR2 SMNVEV (reference sequence). The CDR3 DNA follows: TGTGCCAGCCTCCGGGCAGGGGGCATCACTGAAGCTTTCTTT. Translated: CASLRAGGITEAFF.

V and J are TRBV10-3 and TRBJ1-4, with TRBD1 matching 7 bases. There are 14 residues in the CDR3. The germline CDR1 and CDR2 sequences are ENHRY and SYGVKD. The trim removed 5 bases at V and 5 bases at J, leaving 5 bases unmatched. The CDR3 DNA follows: TGTGCCATCAGTTCCGGGACAGAGAATGAAAAACTGTTTTTT. Translating it yields CAISSGTENEKLFF.

CDR3 coding DNA: TGTGCCAGCAGCCGGGGACTTGGAACCGGGGAGCTGTTTTTT. As protein: CASSRGLGTGELFF. The rearrangement uses TRBV6-5 and TRBJ2-2; D is possibly TRBD2 (6 bases). The CDR3 has 14 amino acids. The germline CDR1 and CDR2 sequences are MNHEY and SVGAGI. With 6 bases removed from V and 5 bases from J, the gap between germline ends came to 13 bases.

In its sample, this clone was seen once. The chain recombines TRBV2 with TRBJ1-2, with D tentatively TRBD1 (5 bases). The CDR3 is made up of 13 amino acids. The germline V gene has CDR1 SNHLY and CDR2 FYNNEI. V gave up 1 base and J gave up 2 bases, with 5 bases separating them. CDR3 coding DNA: TGTGCCAGCAGTGAAGGGGGCAACTATGGCTACACCTTC. Protein product: CASSEGGNYGYTF.

This clone occurred a few times. V is TRBV30 and J is TRBJ1-5, with 8 bases fitting TRBD1. Germline values: CDR1 GTSNPN, CDR2 SVGIG (reference sequence). The CDR3 runs to 13 residues. V shed 2 bases and J 7 bases; nucleotides not matched to a gene: 4. The chain's CDR3 is CAWSRQGWQPQHF. For the CDR3, the DNA is TGTGCCTGGAGTCGACAGGGGTGGCAGCCCCAGCATTTT.

This clone was observed once. The gene calls are TRBV20-1 and TRBJ2-5, with a weak D call TRBD1 (5 bases). Trimming stripped 3 bases from V and 0 bases from J, with 11 bases between. There are 14 residues in the CDR3. CDR1 DFQATT and CDR2 SNEGSKA come from the germline V gene (reference sequence). CDR3 loop: CSASPGFNQETQYF. CDR3 nucleotides: TGCAGTGCTAGTCCAGGGTTTAACCAAGAGACCCAGTACTTC.

The chain uses TRBV5-3 and TRBJ1-1; maybe TRBD1 (6 bases). TRBV5-3 is placed among ORFs of uncertain function. This CDR3 is built from 14 residues. V was cut by 10 bases and J by 3 bases, with 19 bases left in between. The CDR3 sequence is CASPGRGWYTEAFF. CDR3 DNA: TGTGCCTCCCCAGGGAGGGGGTGGTACACTGAAGCTTTCTTT.